This TCR beta chain was sequenced in a study of T cells in women clearing cervical HPV infection. Study at large: Blood came at first lesion visit for cases, post-clearance for controls.

CDR1 and CDR2 (germline): SGHAT, FQDESV (reference sequence). CDR3 size: 15 residues. The V segment lost 3 bases and the J segment 4 bases; nucleotides outside the gene matches: 7. The data were produced by immunoSEQ multiplex PCR, yet TCRdb's version contains in-frame clones alone and is incomplete. In all, the sample yields around 30,000 clones. To note about this clone: The CDR3 end falls 3 residues outside the read, so it is completed with the germline J gene.

The specimen was blood buffy coat. The clonotype was recovered from a woman aged 18-69 years with a cervical HPV16 infection that either progressed to CIN3+ or cleared (not recorded which). The chain couples TRBV11-1 to TRBJ1-1; 8 bases align to TRBD1. The sequenced part of the CDR3 DNA is TGTGCCAGCAGCTTTGAGGACAGGGCGAGCACTGAA. Its protein product is CASSFEDRASTE. Given in full, the CDR3 is CASSFEDRASTEAFF. The full variable domain, in which reference TRBV11-1 and TRBJ1-1 provide the parts outside the CDR3, is EAEVAQSPRYKITEKSQAVAFWCDPISGHATLYWYRQILGQGPELLVQFQDESVVDDSQLPKDRFSAERLKGVDSTLKIQPAELGDSAMYLCASSFEDRASTEAFFGQGTRLTVV.